The 7 T cell receptor beta chains reported below all come from one sample, sequenced in a study of shared clonotypes between healthy human individuals. CD8 cells regarded as naive lacked CD45RO, were positively chosen for CCR7, and omitted terminally differentiated effector memory CD45RA+ cells. The method was immunoSEQ multiplex PCR; TCRdb's version includes in-frame clones alone and lacks a portion of them. The data contain about 2.2 million clones, under 95% of them singletons. Input material: naive CD8+ T cells from PBMCs. These TCRs come from a man younger than 30 in good health. Some clones in this sample may be carry-over from other donors' samples.

The CDR3: CASTLRGAPYEQYF. The CDR3 DNA sequence: TGTGCCAGCACCTTGAGGGGGGCACCCTACGAGCAGTACTTC. V usage is TRBV28 and J usage is TRBJ2-7; D is tentatively TRBD1 or TRBD2 (6 bases each). The CDR3 runs to 14 residues. The V gene's germline CDR1 is MDHEN and CDR2 SYDVKM. The germline V and J ends were trimmed by 7 bases and 2 bases, with 15 bases remaining between them.

The chain links TRBV7-2 to TRBJ2-7; 12 positions match TRBD2. In germline, CDR1 is SGHTA, CDR2 FQGNSA. The CDR3 length is 16 residues. The ends lost 0 bases at V and 6 bases at J; junction bases unmatched: 6. The CDR3 DNA is TGTGCCAGCAGCTTAGCGCCTAGCGGGAGGGGGCTCGAGCAGTACTTC. Its translation is CASSLAPSGRGLEQYF.

The J gene is TRBJ1-1, the V gene TRBV6-4; D gene ambiguous. The germline V gene has CDR1 MRHNA and CDR2 SNTAGT. Trimming removed 6 bases from V and 2 bases from J, with 10 bases in between. The CDR3 sequence is 13 residues long. CDR3 in DNA: TGTGCCAGCAGAGCAGCAGTTAACACTGAAGCTTTCTTT. This translates into CASRAAVNTEAFF.

The rearrangement links TRBV7-9 to TRBJ2-7, with D possibly matching TRBD1 (6 bases). CDR3 length equals 15 residues. Germline values: CDR1 SEHNR, CDR2 FQNEAQ (reference sequence). The V end was cut by 4 bases, the J end by 7 bases, with 20 bases between. The CDR3 region has the DNA TGTGCCAGCAGCTCCAATCTAGCAGGGGTTTTAGAGCAGTACTTC. This gives the protein CASSSNLAGVLEQYF.

This clone was counted a few times. Other DNA sequences within the sample encode an identical CDR3. This chain links TRBV28 with TRBJ1-1; tentative D call: TRBD1 (5 bases). Germline V gene data show CDR1 as MDHEN and CDR2 as SYDVKM. V was pared by 2 bases and J by 1 base, with 5 bases between. CDR3 length equals 13 residues. The CDR3 region is CASSLTGNTEAFF. The CDR3 DNA sequence: TGTGCCAGCAGTTTAACAGGGAACACTGAAGCTTTCTTT.

CDR3 bases: TGTGCCAGCAGTTCACAGGCAGTTATTTCAGGTCAGCCCCAGCATTTT. Residues: CASSSQAVISGQPQHF. J is TRBJ1-5 and V is TRBV28; maybe TRBD1 (5 bases). With 4 bases removed from V and 6 bases from J, the gap between germline ends came to 19 bases. The germline CDR1 and CDR2 sequences are MDHEN and SYDVKM. This CDR3 contains 16 residues.

The chain recombines TRBV2 with TRBJ1-2, with 9 bases matching TRBD1. J lost 8 bases, V lost 6 bases, and 13 bases had no gene match. The CDR3 runs 15 residues. The germline V gene has CDR1 SNHLY and CDR2 FYNNEI. The CDR3 coding sequence is TGTGCCAGCAGGACCGGGACAGGGTACGATCGGGGCTACACCTTC. This translates into CASRTGTGYDRGYTF.